This TCR beta chain is drawn from a study of cytomegalovirus exposure and HLA in healthy donors. The PCR contained 60 Vbeta and 13 Jbeta primers. TCRdb's table, derived via immunoSEQ multiplex PCR, lists solely in-frame clones and lacks some. The repertoire holds under 80,000 clones, about two thirds seen once, with 2% to 2.5% in the top ten. The CDR3 totals 16 residues. Per germline, CDR1 SSHAT and CDR2 FNYEAQ (reference sequence). The V segment lost 4 bases and the J segment 5 bases; nucleotides outside the gene matches: 11. Study-wide findings and caveats: In a later analysis, a missense DCLRE1C variant was linked to TCR beta V- and J-gene trimming. In vitro testing confirmed three CMV-associated chains as specific for CMV antigens.

In regard to this clone: Its antigen remains unknown.

Samples came from healthy bone marrow donors. Sequencing was carried out using PBMCs. The clonotype was recovered from a woman between 25 and 40 years old in good health and CMV-seronegative. This chain uses TRBV7-7 with TRBJ2-5; 9 positions match TRBD2. The CDR3 here is CASSSRRSGGSETQYF. CDR3 coding DNA: TGTGCCAGCAGCTCCAGGCGGAGCGGGGGGTCGGAGACCCAGTACTTC. The entire variable domain, with the rest obtained from reference TRBV7-7 and TRBJ2-5, is as follows: GAGVSQSPRYKVTKRGQDVTLRCDPISSHATLYWYQQALGQGPEFLTYFNYEAQPDKSGLPSDRFSAERPEGSISTLTIQRTEQRDSAMYRCASSSRRSGGSETQYFGPGTRLLVL.